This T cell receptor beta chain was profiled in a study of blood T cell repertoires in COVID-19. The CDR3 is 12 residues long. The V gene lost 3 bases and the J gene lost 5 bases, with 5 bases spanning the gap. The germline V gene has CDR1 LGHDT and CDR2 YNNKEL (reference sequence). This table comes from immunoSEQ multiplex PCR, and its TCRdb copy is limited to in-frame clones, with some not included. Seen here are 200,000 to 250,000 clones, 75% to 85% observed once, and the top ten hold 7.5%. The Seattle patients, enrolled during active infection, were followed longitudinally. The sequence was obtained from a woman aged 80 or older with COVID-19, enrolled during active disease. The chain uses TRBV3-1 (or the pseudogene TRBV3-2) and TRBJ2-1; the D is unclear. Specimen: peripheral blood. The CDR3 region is CASSHQNNEQFF. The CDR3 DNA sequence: TGTGCCAGCAGCCATCAAAACAATGAGCAGTTCTTC.